This TCR beta chain was sequenced during a study of blood T cell repertoires in COVID-19. V shed 6 bases and J 4 bases; nucleotides not matched to a gene: 14. This CDR3 comprises 17 residues. The germline gives CDR1 SNHLY, CDR2 FYNNEI. The assay was immunoSEQ multiplex PCR, and TCRdb's table has in-frame clones only and misses some. The repertoire holds roughly 200,000 clones, with roughly 80% as singletons. Sequencing was performed on peripheral blood. The clonotype originates from a woman at least 80 years old with COVID-19, enrolled during active disease. This chain links TRBV2 with TRBJ1-5, with 8 nucleotides matching TRBD1. The DNA of the CDR3 is TGTGCCAGCAGGGGGTTCTCCACAGGGGGAAGTAATCAGCCCCAGCATTTT. Its translation: CASRGFSTGGSNQPQHF.